These T cell receptor beta chains were read from a single sample in a study of technical replicates of blood from a few donors. This table comes from immunoSEQ multiplex PCR, and its TCRdb copy is limited to in-frame clones, with some not included. Here the sample spans some 82,000 clones, roughly 97% being singletons. Sequenced sample: T cells isolated from PBMCs. These receptors were taken from a human donor in good health. Both conserved end residues are part of each CDR3. D genes are given only for firm matches. The size entry is marked missing in some rows and otherwise reads once, few, many or a size class.

TRBJ1-1 | . | TRBD1 | TRBV18 | CASSPPPGGRIEAFF | TGTGCCAGCTCACCACCCCCAGGGGGCCGAATTGAAGCTTTCTTT
TRBJ2-7 | . | . | TRBV5-4 | CASSLTREGEQYF | TGTGCCAGCAGCTTGACCCGGGAAGGGGAGCAGTACTTC
TRBJ2-7 | . | TRBD1 | TRBV5-1 | CASSSGTGAYEQYF | TGCGCCAGCAGTTCCGGGACAGGGGCCTACGAGCAGTACTTC
TRBJ1-2 | . | . | TRBV28 | CASSLLGGEERGYTF | TGTGCCAGCAGTTTACTGGGCGGGGAGGAAAGGGGCTACACCTTC
TRBJ2-7 | . | . | TRBV7-8 | CASRENRVGSYEQYF | TGTGCCAGCAGGGAGAACAGGGTCGGGTCCTACGAGCAGTACTTC
TRBJ2-5 | . | TRBD2 | TRBV11-3 | CASSLPGLAEQETQYF | TGTGCCAGCAGCTTGCCGGGACTAGCGGAGCAAGAGACCCAGTACTTC
TRBJ1-4 | . | TRBD1 | TRBV2 | CASSEGQGAGEKLFF | TGTGCCAGCAGTGAAGGACAGGGGGCTGGTGAAAAACTGTTTTTT
TRBJ1-1 | . | . | TRBV9 | CASSVESGVGVYSTEAFF | TGTGCCAGCAGCGTAGAATCGGGGGTAGGAGTATACAGCACTGAAGCTTTCTTT
TRBJ2-7 | . | TRBD2 | TRBV5-4 | CASSLGLAGVEQYF | TGTGCCAGCAGCTTGGGTCTAGCGGGGGTTGAGCAGTACTTC
TRBJ1-1 | few | . | TRBV5-4 | CASSLATFSMNTEAFF | TGTGCCAGCAGCTTGGCAACTTTTTCCATGAACACTGAAGCTTTCTTT